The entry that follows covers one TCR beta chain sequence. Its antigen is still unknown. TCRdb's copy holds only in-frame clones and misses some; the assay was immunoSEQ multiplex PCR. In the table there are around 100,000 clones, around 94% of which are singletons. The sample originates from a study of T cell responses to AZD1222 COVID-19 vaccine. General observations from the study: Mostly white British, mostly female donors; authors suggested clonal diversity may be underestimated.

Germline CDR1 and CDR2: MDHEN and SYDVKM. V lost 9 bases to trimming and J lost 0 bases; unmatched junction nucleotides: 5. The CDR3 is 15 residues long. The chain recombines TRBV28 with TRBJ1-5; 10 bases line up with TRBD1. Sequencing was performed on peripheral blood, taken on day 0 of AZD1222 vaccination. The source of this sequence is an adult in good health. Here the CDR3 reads CASYGTGDSNQPQHF. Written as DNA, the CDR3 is TGTGCCAGTTACGGGACAGGGGATAGCAATCAGCCCCAGCATTTT.